Reported below is one T cell receptor beta chain. The sample originates from a study of blood T cell repertoires in COVID-19. TCRdb keeps only in-frame clones here, not all; method: immunoSEQ multiplex PCR. The sample contains roughly 250,000 clones, approximately 90% of which appear only once. This CDR3 comprises 13 residues. Germline CDR1 and CDR2: SGHNT and YYREEE (reference sequence). V was clipped by 1 base and J by 5 bases, with 10 bases between them. The rearrangement joins TRBV5-4 to TRBJ2-7; tentatively, D is TRBD2 (6 bases). The material sequenced was PBMCs or T cells enriched from blood (not recorded which). This TCR was recovered from a woman aged 50 to 65 who had recovered from COVID-19. For the CDR3, the DNA is TGTGCCAGCAGCTTGAGGGAGGACGACGAGCAGTACTTC. Translation gives CASSLREDDEQYF.